This T cell receptor beta chain emerged from a study of cytomegalovirus exposure and HLA in healthy donors. PCR employed 60 Vbeta and 13 Jbeta primers. Assay used: immunoSEQ multiplex PCR; TCRdb lists only in-frame clones, some missing. In the table there are under 150,000 clones, approximately 83% of which are singletons. Study conclusions and caveats: It was reported that the classifier diagnosed cytomegalovirus status with high specificity and sensitivity in both the original and validation cohorts.

On this clone itself: As yet, its antigen is unknown.

CDR1 and CDR2 (germline): SQVTM, ANQGSEA. The CDR3 spans 12 residues. Trimming removed 5 bases at V and 11 bases at J, with 19 bases between. V is TRBV29-1 and J is TRBJ2-7, with D possibly matching TRBD2 (6 bases). Source material: PBMCs. The origin of this receptor is a girl aged 2 to 9 in good health and CMV-seronegative. DNA of the CDR3: TGCAGCGTTCGGCAGGATCTACGGAGGGAGTACTTC. It is translated as CSVRQDLRREYF.